The 23 T cell receptor beta chains listed next were all sequenced from one sample in a study of blood T cell repertoires in COVID-19. The repertoire was sequenced with immunoSEQ multiplex PCR; TCRdb's copy has only in-frame clones and lacks some. The sample records about 67,000 clones, 80% to 90% being singletons. Sequenced: peripheral blood. These receptors all stem from a man aged 50 to 59 with active COVID-19.

The chain has TRBV7-9 and TRBJ2-5; D uncertain. The CDR3 totals 15 residues. The germline V and J ends were trimmed by 5 bases and 0 bases, with 13 bases remaining between them. The germline V gene has CDR1 SEHNR and CDR2 FQNEAQ (reference sequence). CDR3 in DNA: TGTGCCAGCAGCATACATACAGAGTACCAAGAGACCCAGTACTTC. This codes for CASSIHTEYQETQYF.

V gene TRBV4-1 combines with J gene TRBJ2-2; 12 nucleotides line up with TRBD2. Looked up from germline, CDR1 is MGHRA and CDR2 is YSYEKL. The CDR3 is 17 residues long. After removal of 0 bases from V and 1 base from J, the junction contained 0 bases not matched to a gene. The CDR3 protein is CASSQELAGGNTGELFF. The CDR3 coding sequence is TGCGCCAGCAGCCAAGAACTAGCGGGAGGGAACACCGGGGAGCTGTTTTTT.

This rearrangement joins TRBV18 to TRBJ1-1, with TRBD1 as a possible D gene (6 bases). The CDR3 covers 15 residues. The germline V gene has CDR1 KGHSH and CDR2 LQKENI. The V end lost 5 bases, the J end lost 2 bases, and 15 bases lay between the germline ends. The CDR3 loop is CASSDYTGSNTEAFF. CDR3 DNA sequence: TGTGCCAGCTCAGATTACACAGGGTCCAACACTGAAGCTTTCTTT.

This chain uses TRBV27 with TRBJ2-3; possibly TRBD2 for D (6 bases). This CDR3 spans 14 amino acids. Per germline, CDR1 MNHEY and CDR2 SMNVEV (reference sequence). Trimming left V 11 bases short and J 2 bases short, with 17 bases between. Written as DNA, the CDR3 is TGTGCCGGCACCCGGGAGAGTGACACAGATACGCAGTATTTT. This translates into CAGTRESDTDTQYF.

The chain combines TRBV7-2 with TRBJ2-5; 9 bases match TRBD1. Germline CDR1 and CDR2: SGHTA and FQGNSA. V lost 4 bases to trimming and J lost 9 bases; unmatched junction nucleotides: 9. The CDR3 runs to 14 residues. The CDR3, as DNA: TGTGCCAGCAGCTCCCACCCACAGGGGGCACCCCAGTACTTC. This translates into CASSSHPQGAPQYF. Using reference TRBV7-2 and TRBJ2-5 for the parts outside the CDR3, the full variable domain is GAGVSQSPSNKVTEKGKDVELRCDPISGHTALYWYRQSLGQGLEFLIYFQGNSAPDKSGLPSDRFSAERTGGSVSTLTIQRTQQEDSAVYLCASSSHPQGAPQYFGPGTRLLVL.

This chain uses TRBV6-1 with TRBJ2-5; 9 nucleotides agree with TRBD2. The CDR3 is 16 residues long. Germline trimming cut 5 bases from V and 4 bases from J; bases unmatched to any gene: 11. Germline loops: CDR1 MNHNS, CDR2 SASEGT. Here the CDR3 DNA reads TGTGCCAGCAGTAAAGTGGGACTAGCAGTTAGAGAGACCCAGTACTTC. Amino acids: CASSKVGLAVRETQYF.

This chain links TRBV28 with TRBJ2-1; TRBD1 matches at 11 bases. CDR3 length: 17 residues. Germline assignment: CDR1 MDHEN and CDR2 SYDVKM. Unmatched junction bases numbered 10, after V lost 2 bases and J lost 7 bases. For the CDR3, the DNA is TGTGCCAGCAGTTTAGCGGTCGGGACAGGGGGGCGAAATGAGCAGTTCTTC. This translates into CASSLAVGTGGRNEQFF.

The CDR3 loop is CASSATSAGTQYF. CDR3 nucleotides: TGTGCCAGCAGTGCGACTAGCGCGGGGACCCAGTACTTC. The V and J genes are TRBV28 and TRBJ2-5; 8 positions agree with TRBD2. The ends lost 5 bases at V and 7 bases at J; junction bases unmatched: 6. CDR3 length: 13 amino acids. Germline lookup yields CDR1 MDHEN and CDR2 SYDVKM.

The rearrangement links TRBV5-4 to TRBJ1-2; maybe TRBD1 (5 bases). Looked up from germline, CDR1 is SGHNT and CDR2 is YYREEE (reference sequence). V was pared by 0 bases and J by 2 bases, with 17 bases between. The length of the CDR3 is 17 residues. The CDR3 spells CASSLVRFGQGNYGYTF. The CDR3 DNA follows: TGTGCCAGCAGCTTGGTTAGATTCGGGCAGGGCAACTATGGCTACACCTTC.

The V call is TRBV14, the J call TRBJ1-3; D is ambiguous. CDR3 length equals 18 residues. V gave up 4 bases and J gave up 1 base, with 20 bases separating them. From germline, CDR1 is SGHDN and CDR2 FVKESK. CDR3 residues: CASSLEGPSGWSGNTIYF. The CDR3 bases are TGTGCCAGCAGCCTAGAAGGTCCCTCCGGGTGGTCTGGAAACACCATATATTTT.

This clone appeared once. This chain connects TRBV30 to TRBJ1-1; D is undetermined. Germline lookup yields CDR1 GTSNPN and CDR2 SVGIG (reference sequence). This CDR3 is 11 amino acids long. V gave up 3 bases and J gave up 6 bases, with 8 bases separating them. The CDR3 DNA follows: TGTGCCTGGAGACCAGTATCTGAAGCTTTCTTT. This translates into CAWRPVSEAFF.

The chain is built from TRBV12-3 or TRBV12-4 and TRBJ1-2, with TRBD1 as a possible D gene (6 bases). V lost 5 bases and J 7 bases, leaving 14 bases between the germline ends. The CDR3 is made up of 13 amino acids. CDR3: CASSPTTGLGYTF. The CDR3 region has the DNA TGTGCCAGCAGTCCTACTACAGGGCTTGGCTACACCTTC.

The chain links TRBV19 to TRBJ2-2, with 10 bases identical to TRBD2. V was clipped by 2 bases and J by 4 bases; unmatched bases: 10. Germline V gene sequence: CDR1 LNHDA, CDR2 SQIVND (reference sequence). The CDR3 spans 18 residues. DNA of the CDR3: TGTGCCAGTAGTATATACCCACTAGCGGGACTCAGCACCGGGGAGCTGTTTTTT. Protein: CASSIYPLAGLSTGELFF.

The chain combines TRBV5-1 with TRBJ1-6, with 10 bases lining up with TRBD1. The V gene's germline CDR1 is SGHRS and CDR2 YFSETQ. V gave up 5 bases and J gave up 7 bases; unmatched junction bases: 6. The CDR3 loop spans 15 amino acids. CDR3 residues: CASSLRQGANSPLHF. The CDR3 nucleotides read TGCGCCAGCAGTTTAAGACAGGGGGCAAATTCACCCCTCCACTTT.

V is TRBV24-1 and J is TRBJ2-1; 8 bases are shared with TRBD2. After removal of 3 bases from V and 7 bases from J, the junction contained 7 bases not matched to a gene. CDR1 is KGHDR, CDR2 SFDVKD, per germline. This CDR3 has 15 amino acids. The CDR3 here is CATSDTSGPGNEQFF. The CDR3 coding sequence is TGTGCCACCAGTGATACTAGCGGTCCGGGAAATGAGCAGTTCTTC.

The chain has TRBV7-9 and TRBJ2-1; 7 bases are shared with TRBD2. CDR1 is SEHNR, CDR2 FQNEAQ, per germline (reference sequence). The V and J ends lost 4 bases and 13 bases, in that order; junction bases with no gene match: 10. CDR3 length: 13 residues. The CDR3 coding sequence is TGTGCCAGCAGCTCGAAAGTCGGGAGGATTCAGTTCTTC. Translating it yields CASSSKVGRIQFF.

This chain links TRBV7-2 with TRBJ1-2; a weak D match, TRBD1 (6 bases). Looked up from germline, CDR1 is SGHTA and CDR2 is FQGNSA. Trimming stripped 5 bases from V and 3 bases from J, with 16 bases between. The CDR3 length is 15 residues. DNA of the CDR3: TGTGCCAGCAGCCCCAGCGGGGGCGCCTACTATGGCTACACCTTC. It translates to CASSPSGGAYYGYTF.

This rearrangement joins TRBV7-8 to TRBJ1-5, with a weak D call TRBD1 (5 bases). Germline CDR1 reads SGHVS; CDR2 reads FQNEAQ. V dropped 5 bases and J dropped 0 bases, with 14 bases sitting between them. The CDR3 sequence is 16 residues long. CDR3 nucleotides: TGTGCCAGCAGCAAAGACAGAGAATTTAGCAATCAGCCCCAGCATTTT. Translating gives CASSKDREFSNQPQHF.

V gene TRBV28 combines with J gene TRBJ1-2; a possible D gene is TRBD1 (6 bases). Germline V CDR1 and CDR2: MDHEN, SYDVKM. The V end was cut by 9 bases, the J end by 0 bases, with 11 bases between. The CDR3 sequence is 13 residues long. CDR3 region: CASMTGSNYGYTF. CDR3 sequence (DNA): TGTGCCAGTATGACAGGTTCTAACTATGGCTACACCTTC.

This rearrangement joins TRBV27 to TRBJ2-2; D not certain. The CDR3 sequence is 14 residues long. V was pared by 7 bases and J by 4 bases, with 13 bases between. Per germline, CDR1 MNHEY and CDR2 SMNVEV (reference sequence). The CDR3 reads CASTLGLFTGELFF. The CDR3 nucleotides are TGTGCCAGCACGCTTGGGCTATTCACCGGGGAGCTGTTTTTT.

The gene calls are TRBV4-1 and TRBJ2-2; possible D gene TRBD2, 5 bases. This CDR3 has 17 amino acids. The germline V gene has CDR1 MGHRA and CDR2 YSYEKL. V shed 0 bases and J shed 4 bases, with 15 bases lying between them. The chain's CDR3 is CASSQEIQRTFTGELFF. The CDR3 DNA reads as TGCGCCAGCAGCCAAGAAATCCAGCGGACCTTCACCGGGGAGCTGTTTTTT.

The rearrangement links TRBV6-2 or TRBV6-3 to TRBJ2-7; 10 nucleotides align to TRBD1. The germline gives CDR1 MNHEY, CDR2 SVGEGT. This CDR3 contains 15 residues. V shed 2 bases and J 6 bases; nucleotides not matched to a gene: 7. The CDR3 loop reads CASSYPGQGISEQYF. CDR3 sequence (DNA): TGTGCCAGCAGTTACCCGGGACAGGGGATCTCCGAGCAGTACTTC.

CDR3 region: CASSVGYQETQYF. The DNA for the CDR3 is TGTGCCAGCAGTGTCGGGTACCAAGAGACCCAGTACTTC. The V and J genes are TRBV25-1 and TRBJ2-5, with D unresolved. Germline V gene data show CDR1 as MGHDK and CDR2 as SYGVNS. V lost 4 bases and J lost 0, with 6 bases in between. This CDR3 is 13 amino acids long.